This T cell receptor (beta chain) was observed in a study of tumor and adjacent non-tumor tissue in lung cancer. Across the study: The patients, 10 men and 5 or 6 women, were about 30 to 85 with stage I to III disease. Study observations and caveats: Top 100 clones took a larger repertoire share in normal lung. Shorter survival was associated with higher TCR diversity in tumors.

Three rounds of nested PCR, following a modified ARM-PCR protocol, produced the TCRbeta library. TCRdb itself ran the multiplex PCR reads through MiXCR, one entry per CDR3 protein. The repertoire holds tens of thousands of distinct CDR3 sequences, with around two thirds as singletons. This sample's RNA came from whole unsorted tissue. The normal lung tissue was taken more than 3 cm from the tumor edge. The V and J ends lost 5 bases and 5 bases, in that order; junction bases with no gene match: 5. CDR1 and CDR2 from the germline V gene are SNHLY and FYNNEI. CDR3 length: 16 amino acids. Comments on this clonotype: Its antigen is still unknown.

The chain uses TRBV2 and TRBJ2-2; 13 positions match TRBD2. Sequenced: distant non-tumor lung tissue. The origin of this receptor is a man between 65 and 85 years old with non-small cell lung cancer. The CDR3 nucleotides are TGTGCCAGCAGTTTGACTAGCGGGGGGAGTACCGGGGAGCTGTTTTTT. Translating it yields CASSLTSGGSTGELFF.